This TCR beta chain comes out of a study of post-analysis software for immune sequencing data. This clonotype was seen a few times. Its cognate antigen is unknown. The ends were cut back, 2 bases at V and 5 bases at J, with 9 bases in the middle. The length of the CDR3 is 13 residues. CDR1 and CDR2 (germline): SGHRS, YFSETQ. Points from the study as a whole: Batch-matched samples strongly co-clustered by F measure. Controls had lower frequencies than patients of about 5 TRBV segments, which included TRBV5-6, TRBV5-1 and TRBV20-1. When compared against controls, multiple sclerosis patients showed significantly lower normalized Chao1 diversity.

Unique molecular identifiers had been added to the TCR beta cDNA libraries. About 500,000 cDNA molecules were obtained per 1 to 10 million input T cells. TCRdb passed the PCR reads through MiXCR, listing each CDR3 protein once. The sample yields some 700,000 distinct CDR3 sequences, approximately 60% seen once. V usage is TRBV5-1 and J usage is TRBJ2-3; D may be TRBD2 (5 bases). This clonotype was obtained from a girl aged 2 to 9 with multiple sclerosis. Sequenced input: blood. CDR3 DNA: TGCGCCAGCAGCTTCGAGGGCGGAGATACGCAGTATTTT. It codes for CASSFEGGDTQYF. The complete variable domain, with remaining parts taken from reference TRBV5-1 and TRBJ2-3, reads KAGVTQTPRYLIKTRGQQVTLSCSPISGHRSVSWYQQTPGQGLQFLFEYFSETQRNKGNFPGRFSGRQFSNSRSEMNVSTLELGDSALYLCASSFEGGDTQYFGPGTRLTVL.